Below are 29 T cell receptor beta chains sequenced from a single sample in a study of CD8+CD57+ T cells in acquired aplastic anemia. All sequencing subjects had displayed CD8+CD57+ cell expansion on flow cytometry. Profiling of TCR beta VDJ combinations and CDR3 sequences used genomic DNA as template. TCRdb passed the reads through MiXCR, listing each CDR3 protein once. The sample consists of some 170,000 distinct CDR3 sequences, roughly 48% of them appearing once. Sequencing was done on a sample of sorted CD4+, CD8+, or CD8+CD57+ T cells (not recorded which) from PBMCs. The receptors stem from a human donor with aplastic anemia.

Only a few counts were recorded for this clonotype. The chain uses TRBV2 and TRBJ1-5; the match to TRBD1 covers 12 bases. This CDR3 has 16 amino acids. Trimming removed 4 bases from V and 7 bases from J; junction bases left unmatched: 8. Germline CDR1 and CDR2: SNHLY and FYNNEI. CDR3 bases: TGTGCCAGCAGTGTGGGACAGGGGGCGACGGGGCAGCCCCAGCATTTT. This gives the protein CASSVGQGATGQPQHF.

CDR3 protein: CSARVAGGKYEQYF. In nucleotides, the CDR3 is TGCAGTGCTAGAGTCGCAGGGGGCAAGTACGAGCAGTACTTC. The chain employs TRBV20-1 and TRBJ2-7; TRBD1 matches at 8 bases. Germline-derived CDR1 and CDR2 are DFQATT and SNEGSKA (reference sequence). V dropped 1 base and J dropped 4; count of bases not matched to a gene: 6. The CDR3 is made up of 14 amino acids.

This clonotype was seen only a few times. J is TRBJ2-5 and V is TRBV7-2; 8 bases agree with TRBD1. J was trimmed by 5 bases and V by 5 bases; bases with no gene match: 10. The germline gives CDR1 SGHTA, CDR2 FQGNSA. The CDR3 extends over 15 amino acids. The CDR3 sequence: CASSPGQGGWETQYF. The DNA of the CDR3 is TGTGCCAGCAGCCCCGGACAGGGTGGATGGGAGACCCAGTACTTC.

The sample holds a few counts of this clonotype. The chain is built from TRBV7-3 and TRBJ1-2; D perhaps matches TRBD1 (5 bases). CDR3 size: 14 residues. V lost 3 bases and J lost 5, with 13 bases in between. Germline lookup yields CDR1 SGHTA and CDR2 FQGTGA. CDR3 loop: CASSFFGQGYGYTF. CDR3 coding DNA: TGTGCCAGCAGCTTTTTTGGTCAGGGTTATGGCTACACCTTC.

In regard to this clonotype: At one boundary the junction diverges from the germline segment, which might be a read error. V is TRBV7-2 and J is TRBJ1-6; D ambiguous. The germline V gene has CDR1 SGHTA and CDR2 FQGNSA. The CDR3 length is 14 residues. The CDR3 DNA follows: TGTGCCAGCAGCCCCCGGGCCCGAGGGCCACCCCTACACTTT. It codes for CASSPRARGPPLHF.

This clonotype was seen a few times. The chain carries TRBV29-1 and TRBJ1-1; no clear D gene. V lost 7 bases and J 1 base, leaving 4 bases between the germline ends. This CDR3 has 10 residues. The germline V gene encodes CDR1 SQVTM and CDR2 ANQGSEA. CDR3 DNA: TGCAGCGGGAGGAACACTGAAGCTTTCTTT. It yields the protein CSGRNTEAFF.

In its sample, this clonotype was seen many times. The genes are TRBV2 and TRBJ2-3; 8 bases line up with TRBD2. The CDR3 covers 16 residues. CDR1 is SNHLY and CDR2 is FYNNEI in the germline V gene. The V and J ends lost 5 bases and 0 bases, in that order; junction bases with no gene match: 7. CDR3 protein: CASSPPGGGSTDTQYF. DNA of the CDR3: TGTGCCAGCAGTCCCCCGGGCGGGGGGAGCACAGATACGCAGTATTTT.

Turning to this clonotype: At one end the junction does not follow the germline gene, possibly because of a read error. The chain is built from TRBV4-1 and TRBJ2-7, with D possibly TRBD2 on 6 matching bases. The CDR3 extends over 14 amino acids. Germline CDR1 and CDR2: MGHRA and YSYEKL. The CDR3 DNA reads TGTGCCAGCAGCCCAGGCGGGGTAGGCTACGAGCAGTACTTC. This codes for CASSPGGVGYEQYF.

There are many counts of this clonotype. This chain joins TRBV20-1 and TRBJ1-1, with no clear D. This CDR3 spans 14 amino acids. The germline V gene has CDR1 DFQATT and CDR2 SNEGSKA (reference sequence). Trimming took off 2 bases at V and 1 base at J, with 11 bases between the two ends. The CDR3 sequence is CSARRSGRNTEAFF. CDR3 sequence (DNA): TGCAGTGCTAGAAGGTCGGGCAGGAACACTGAAGCTTTCTTT.

This chain uses TRBV20-1 with TRBJ2-7; no clear D gene. CDR1 is DFQATT, CDR2 SNEGSKA, per germline (reference sequence). The V gene lost 2 bases and the J gene lost 4 bases, with 12 bases spanning the gap. This CDR3 region has 13 residues. CDR3 residues: CSARLTGRYEQYF. As DNA, the CDR3 is TGCAGTGCTAGACTCACCGGACGGTACGAGCAGTACTTC.

The CDR3 reads CASSEGRLGAYEQYF. The DNA of the CDR3 is TGTGCCAGCAGTGAAGGTCGGTTAGGGGCCTACGAGCAGTACTTC. The chain couples TRBV2 to TRBJ2-7; TRBD1 is a possible D gene (5 bases). The CDR3 runs 15 residues. V lost 1 base and J 2 bases, leaving 12 bases between the germline ends. Per the germline V gene, CDR1 is SNHLY and CDR2 is FYNNEI.

This chain uses TRBV19 with TRBJ1-2, with 8 bases aligning to TRBD1. Germline CDR1 LNHDA, CDR2 SQIVND (reference sequence). After removal of 4 bases from V and 7 bases from J, the junction contained 8 bases not matched to a gene. The CDR3 has 14 amino acids. CDR3 amino acids: CASSNPQGAGGYTF. The CDR3 nucleotides read TGTGCCAGTAGTAACCCGCAGGGGGCCGGTGGCTACACCTTC. The full variable domain, in which reference TRBV19 and TRBJ1-2 provide the parts outside the CDR3, is DGGITQSPKYLFRKEGQNVTLSCEQNLNHDAMYWYRQDPGQGLRLIYYSQIVNDFQKGDIAEGYSVSREKKESFPLTVTSAQKNPTAFYLCASSNPQGAGGYTFGSGTRLTVV.

The chain recombines TRBV2 with TRBJ2-7, with D perhaps matching TRBD2 (5 bases). Trimming removed 4 bases at V and 3 bases at J, with 25 bases between. Looked up from germline, CDR1 is SNHLY and CDR2 is FYNNEI. The CDR3 runs to 18 residues. The CDR3 nucleotides read TGTGCCAGCAGTGTGTCGGTATCGCGGCTTTCGGAGGTCTACGAGCAGTACTTC. It yields the protein CASSVSVSRLSEVYEQYF.

The chain uses TRBV9 and TRBJ1-2; D gene uncertain. The V gene's germline CDR1 is SGDLS and CDR2 YYNGEE. This CDR3 has 13 amino acids. Deletions cut 4 bases from V and 8 bases from J, with 15 bases between. The CDR3 spells CASSSPQADGYTF. The CDR3, as DNA: TGTGCCAGCAGCTCCCCCCAGGCGGACGGCTACACCTTC.

This clonotype appeared many times. DNA of the CDR3: TGTGCCAGCAGCCCCCGACTAGCGGGCTCCTACAATGAGCAGTTCTTC. It specifies CASSPRLAGSYNEQFF. This chain links TRBV11-2 with TRBJ2-1; 10 bases agree with TRBD2. CDR1 and CDR2 (germline): SGHAT, FQNNGV. This CDR3 contains 16 residues. Trimming took 5 bases from V and 0 from J; bases not matched to a gene: 4. Drawing the rest from reference TRBV11-2 and TRBJ2-1, the complete variable domain is EAGVAQSPRYKIIEKRQSVAFWCNPISGHATLYWYQQILGQGPKLLIQFQNNGVVDDSQLPKDRFSAERLKGVDSTLKIQPAKLEDSAVYLCASSPRLAGSYNEQFFGPGTRLTVL.

This clonotype was found once. The gene calls are TRBV9 and TRBJ1-3; no clear D gene. Germline V CDR1 and CDR2: SGDLS, YYNGEE. V lost 3 bases and J 0 bases, leaving 10 bases between the germline ends. CDR3 size: 15 residues. The CDR3 sequence is CASSAYHTSGNTIYF. As DNA, the CDR3 is TGTGCCAGCAGCGCGTACCACACCTCTGGAAACACCATATATTTT.

This CDR3 reads CASSLSGQVQETQYF. The CDR3 DNA reads as TGTGCCAGCAGTTTATCCGGACAGGTACAAGAGACCCAGTACTTC. The chain uses TRBV27 and TRBJ2-5; 7 positions agree with TRBD1. J gave up 2 bases and V 0 bases, and 3 bases lay outside the gene matches. The CDR3 has 15 amino acids. The V gene's germline CDR1 is MNHEY and CDR2 SMNVEV (reference sequence).

The chain joins TRBV25-1 to TRBJ2-1; no clear D gene. V was cut by 4 bases and J by 5 bases, with 6 bases left in between. Germline V gene data show CDR1 as MGHDK and CDR2 as SYGVNS. This CDR3 is built from 12 residues. CDR3 nucleotides: TGTGCCAGCAGTGTTCCGAACAATGAGCAGTTCTTC. Residues: CASSVPNNEQFF.

This clonotype occurred many times. The rearrangement links TRBV12-3 or TRBV12-4 to TRBJ1-2; D may be TRBD1 (5 bases). V lost 4 bases and J lost 4, with 16 bases in between. CDR3 length equals 15 residues. DNA for the CDR3: TGTGCCAGCAGTTCCGGGACCCGAGGAGTCTATGGCTACACCTTC. The encoded protein is CASSSGTRGVYGYTF.

This clonotype appeared many times. V gene TRBV4-2 combines with J gene TRBJ2-1; D remains ambiguous. The germline gives CDR1 LGHNA, CDR2 YNFKEQ. The CDR3 totals 13 residues. V shed 0 bases and J shed 7 bases, with 7 bases lying between them. The CDR3 DNA reads as TGTGCCAGCAGCCAAGATCCCCTGAATGAGCAGTTCTTC. The encoded protein is CASSQDPLNEQFF.

The genes are TRBV18 and TRBJ1-5; 7 bases fit TRBD1. CDR1 is KGHSH, CDR2 LQKENI, per germline. The CDR3 runs to 14 residues. J gave up 3 bases and V 6 bases, and 5 bases lay outside the gene matches. CDR3 sequence: CASSPGTDNQPQHF. In DNA form, the CDR3 reads TGTGCCAGCTCCCCAGGGACAGACAATCAGCCCCAGCATTTT.

This clonotype showed up many times. The rearrangement uses TRBV11-2 and TRBJ1-1, with D unclear. Trimming removed 7 bases from V and 4 bases from J, with 16 bases in between. Germline V gene sequence: CDR1 SGHAT, CDR2 FQNNGV. CDR3 size: 14 residues. Here the CDR3 DNA reads TGTGCCAGCACCACTTGGGTGGCAGGCACTGAAGCTTTCTTT. This sequence encodes CASTTWVAGTEAFF.

The chain carries TRBV5-1 and TRBJ2-7, with 11 bases fitting TRBD2. The V segment lost 1 base and the J segment 5 bases; nucleotides outside the gene matches: 5. The V gene's germline CDR1 is SGHRS and CDR2 YFSETQ. The CDR3 contains 15 residues. Here the CDR3 reads CASSLTSGRQDEQYF. Here the CDR3 DNA reads TGCGCCAGCAGCTTGACTAGCGGGAGACAGGACGAGCAGTACTTC.

Concerning this clonotype: A single base separates this from a much larger clone, so it may be a read error. This sequence joins TRBV6-9 and TRBJ1-2; 7 bases map to TRBD1. This CDR3 comprises 15 residues. After removal of 6 bases from V and 3 bases from J, the junction contained 10 bases not matched to a gene. CDR1 MNHGY and CDR2 SVAAGI come from the germline V gene. This chain's CDR3 is CASRKEMTGYYGYTF. For the CDR3, the DNA is TGTGCCAGCAGGAAAGAGATGACAGGGTACTATGGCTACACCTTC.

Comment on this clonotype: One base away lies a much larger clone, so this may be a sequencing read error. A read error is likely, as this CDR3 ends without the conserved phenylalanine or tryptophan. This sequence joins TRBV12-3 or TRBV12-4 and TRBJ2-5; 7 positions agree with TRBD1. This CDR3 spans 13 amino acids. Unmatched junction bases numbered 3, after V lost 6 bases and J lost 2 bases. The DNA of the CDR3 is TGTGCCAGCAGAGGGACAGCTCAAGAGACCCAGTACTCC. Residues: CASRGTAQETQYS.

V gene TRBV2 combines with J gene TRBJ1-4; no reliable D call. The germline V and J ends were trimmed by 5 bases and 13 bases, with 17 bases remaining between them. Germline V CDR1 and CDR2: SNHLY, FYNNEI. CDR3 length: 13 residues. CDR3 nucleotide sequence: TGTGCCAGCAGTCCCCGACCTCGGGAGAGACTGTTTTTT. Its protein product is CASSPRPRERLFF.

The genes are TRBV7-9 and TRBJ1-5, with D maybe TRBD1 (6 bases). Deletions cut 4 bases from V and 4 bases from J, with 11 bases between. This CDR3 spans 14 amino acids. The germline gives CDR1 SEHNR, CDR2 FQNEAQ (reference sequence). Here the CDR3 DNA reads TGTGCCAGCAGCTCGGGGGCCTGGAATCAGCCCCAGCATTTT. Its translation: CASSSGAWNQPQHF.

This clonotype was picked up a small number of times. The rearrangement links TRBV20-1 to TRBJ1-2; TRBD1 might be the D (5 bases). Trimming took 0 bases from V and 7 from J, leaving 18 bases between them. This CDR3 contains 15 residues. Germline CDR1 is DFQATT and CDR2 is SNEGSKA (reference sequence). The CDR3: CSARDGRQGMGGYTF. The CDR3 bases are TGCAGTGCTAGAGATGGCCGGCAGGGAATGGGTGGCTACACCTTC.

The V call is TRBV7-9, the J call TRBJ2-7, with D possibly being TRBD1 or TRBD2 (5 bases each). The CDR3 totals 15 residues. Germline values: CDR1 SEHNR, CDR2 FQNEAQ (reference sequence). V lost 5 bases and J 0 bases, leaving 14 bases between the germline ends. CDR3 protein: CASSPQEGNSYEQYF. The CDR3 DNA follows: TGTGCCAGCAGCCCCCAAGAGGGGAACTCCTACGAGCAGTACTTC.